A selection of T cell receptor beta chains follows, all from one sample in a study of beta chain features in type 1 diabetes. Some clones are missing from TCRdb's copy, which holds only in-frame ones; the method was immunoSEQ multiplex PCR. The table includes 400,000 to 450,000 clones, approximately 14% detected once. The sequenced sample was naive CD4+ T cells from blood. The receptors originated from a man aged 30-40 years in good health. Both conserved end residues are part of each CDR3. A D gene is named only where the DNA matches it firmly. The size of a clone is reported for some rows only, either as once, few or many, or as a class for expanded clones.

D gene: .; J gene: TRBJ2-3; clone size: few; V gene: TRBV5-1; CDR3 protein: CASSLATRGVDTQYF; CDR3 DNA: TGCGCCAGCAGCTTGGCCACCAGGGGCGTAGATACGCAGTATTTT
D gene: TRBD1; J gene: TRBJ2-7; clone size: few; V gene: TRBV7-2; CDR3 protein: CASSPGTGFGEQYF; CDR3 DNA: TGTGCCAGCAGCCCCGGGACAGGGTTTGGGGAGCAGTACTTC
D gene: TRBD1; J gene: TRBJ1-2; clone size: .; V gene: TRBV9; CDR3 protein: CASTRTGVSYGYTF; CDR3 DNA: TGTGCCAGCACCCGGACAGGAGTAAGCTATGGCTACACCTTC
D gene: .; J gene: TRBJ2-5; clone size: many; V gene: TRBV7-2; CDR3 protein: CASSLASTGRETQYF; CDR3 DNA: TGTGCCAGCAGCTTAGCTTCCACGGGGCGAGAGACCCAGTACTTC
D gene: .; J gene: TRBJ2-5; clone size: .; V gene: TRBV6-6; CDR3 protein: CASRGYQETQYF; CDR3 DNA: TGTGCCAGCAGGGGGTACCAAGAGACCCAGTACTTC
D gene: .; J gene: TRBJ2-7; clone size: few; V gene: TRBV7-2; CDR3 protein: CASSPPGAYEQYF; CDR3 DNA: TGTGCCAGCAGCCCTCCGGGGGCCTACGAGCAGTACTTC
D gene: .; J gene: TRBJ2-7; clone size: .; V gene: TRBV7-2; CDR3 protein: CASSSRPASYEQYF; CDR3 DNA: TGTGCCAGCAGCTCCCGTCCTGCCTCCTACGAGCAGTACTTC
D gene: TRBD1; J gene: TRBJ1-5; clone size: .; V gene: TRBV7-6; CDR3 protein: CASSSSRTGGQPQHF; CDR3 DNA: TGTGCCAGCAGCTCTAGCAGGACAGGGGGACAGCCCCAGCATTTT
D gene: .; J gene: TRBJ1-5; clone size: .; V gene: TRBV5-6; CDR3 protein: CASSLGKDNQPQHF; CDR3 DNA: TGTGCCAGCAGCTTGGGCAAGGACAATCAGCCCCAGCATTTT
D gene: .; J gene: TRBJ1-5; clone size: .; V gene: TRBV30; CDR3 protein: CAWSVGSDQPQHF; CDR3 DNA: TGTGCCTGGAGTGTGGGCAGCGATCAGCCCCAGCATTTT
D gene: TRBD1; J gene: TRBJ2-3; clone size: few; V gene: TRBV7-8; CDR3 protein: CASSPRTGGWVDTQYF; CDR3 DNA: TGTGCCAGCAGCCCTAGGACAGGGGGCTGGGTAGATACGCAGTATTTT
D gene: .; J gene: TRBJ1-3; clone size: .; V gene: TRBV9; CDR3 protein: CASSPQGSGNTIYF; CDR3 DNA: TGTGCCAGCAGCCCGCAGGGCTCTGGAAACACCATATATTTT